A single sample gave rise to the 16 T cell receptor beta chains below, sequenced in a study of cytomegalovirus exposure and HLA in healthy donors. PCR primers comprised 60 Vbeta and 13 Jbeta primers. This table comes from immunoSEQ multiplex PCR, and its TCRdb copy is limited to in-frame clones, with some not included. Of roughly 120,000 clones listed, 70% to 85% were seen once; the top ten hold approximately 5%. The sequenced sample was PBMCs. The receptors were sampled from a man aged 50 to 60 in good health and CMV-seropositive.

The rearrangement joins TRBV5-1 to TRBJ1-2, with D maybe TRBD1 (5 bases). V gave up 0 bases and J gave up 7 bases, with 13 bases separating them. CDR3 size: 14 residues. Germline V gene data show CDR1 as SGHRS and CDR2 as YFSETQ. This chain's CDR3 is CASSLVGLTGGYTF. CDR3 coding DNA: TGCGCCAGCAGCTTGGTTGGTCTTACAGGTGGCTACACCTTC.

The rearrangement uses TRBV7-8 and TRBJ1-5; unclear D gene. The CDR3 totals 15 residues. Germline assignment: CDR1 SGHVS and CDR2 FQNEAQ. Trimming took off 2 bases at V and 1 base at J, with 9 bases between the two ends. The CDR3 sequence: CASSLRAESNQPQHF. Written as DNA, the CDR3 is TGTGCCAGCAGCTTACGAGCCGAAAGCAATCAGCCCCAGCATTTT.

This chain links TRBV7-9 with TRBJ2-7, with 7 bases identical to TRBD1. This CDR3 spans 16 amino acids. V gave up 0 bases and J gave up 5 bases; unmatched junction bases: 10. Germline V gene data show CDR1 as SEHNR and CDR2 as FQNEAQ (reference sequence). CDR3 in DNA: TGTGCCAGCAGCTTAGCGAGGCGGTACAGGGGAGACGAGCAGTACTTC. As protein: CASSLARRYRGDEQYF.

The CDR3 loop reads CASSLAPTSGFQETQYF. In DNA form, the CDR3 reads TGTGCCAGCAGCTTAGCCCCGACTAGCGGGTTCCAAGAGACCCAGTACTTC. J is TRBJ2-5 and V is TRBV7-6; 10 nucleotides line up with TRBD2. The germline CDR1 and CDR2 sequences are SGHVS and FNYEAQ. CDR3 length: 17 residues. V was pared by 0 bases and J by 1 base, with 5 bases of the junction left unmatched. Supplemented by reference TRBV7-6 and TRBJ2-5, the full variable domain reads GAGVSQSPRYKVTKRGQDVALRCDPISGHVSLYWYRQALGQGPEFLTYFNYEAQQDKSGLPNDRFSAERPEGSISTLTIQRTEQRDSAMYRCASSLAPTSGFQETQYFGPGTRLLVL.

The V and J genes are TRBV6-6 and TRBJ1-2; no reliable D call. The CDR3 totals 15 residues. CDR1 MNHNY and CDR2 SVGAGI come from the germline V gene (reference sequence). V lost 7 bases and J 0 bases, leaving 15 bases between the germline ends. The CDR3 sequence is CASTPQIGANYGYTF. For the CDR3, the DNA is TGTGCCAGCACCCCCCAGATCGGAGCTAACTATGGCTACACCTTC.

This chain connects TRBV5-1 to TRBJ2-5, with 9 bases aligning to TRBD2. The DNA end is more similar to TRBJ2-7, so the J call may be wrong. The CDR3 has 16 residues. The germline V gene encodes CDR1 SGHRS and CDR2 YFSETQ. As DNA, the CDR3 is TGCGCCAGCAGCTTGGGTCTAGCGGGATTATTCTACGAGCAGTACTTC. Translated, it gives CASSLGLAGLFYEQYF.

The rearrangement joins TRBV4-2 to TRBJ2-5, with 8 bases identical to TRBD2. With 2 bases clipped from V and 5 bases from J, the junction kept 1 base outside the gene matches. The CDR3 is 13 residues long. CDR1 and CDR2 (germline): LGHNA, YNFKEQ. The CDR3 spells CASSQSGGETQYF. For the CDR3, the DNA is TGTGCCAGCAGCCAATCGGGGGGGGAGACCCAGTACTTC.

This clone was recorded only once. V gene TRBV4-1 combines with J gene TRBJ1-1; 7 bases line up with TRBD1. Germline V lookup: CDR1 MGHRA, CDR2 YSYEKL. The CDR3 has 19 residues. The junction had 23 bases not matched to a gene; V was cut back by 0 bases and J by 10 bases. In DNA form, the CDR3 reads TGCGCCAGCAGCCAAGAGGTGGGACAGACAGACTATTATAGATCGGGAGCTTTCTTT. Amino acid sequence: CASSQEVGQTDYYRSGAFF.

The sample holds one count of this clone. The rearrangement uses TRBV6-6 and TRBJ2-7; possibly TRBD1 for D (5 bases). Trimming shortened V by 1 base and J by 2 bases, and 12 bases separated the two germline ends. There are 15 residues in the CDR3. The germline V gene has CDR1 MNHNY and CDR2 SVGAGI (reference sequence). In DNA, the CDR3 is TGTGCCAGCAGTTACTACAGGAGTCCAGCCTACGAGCAGTACTTC. It yields the protein CASSYYRSPAYEQYF.

Only a few counts were recorded for this clone. This chain connects TRBV5-1 to TRBJ1-1, with D possibly being TRBD1 (6 bases). Looked up from germline, CDR1 is SGHRS and CDR2 is YFSETQ. Trimming left V 5 bases short and J 3 bases short, with 20 bases between. The CDR3 sequence is 16 residues long. CDR3 sequence reads: CASSQKGGARDTEAFF. DNA of the CDR3: TGCGCCAGCAGTCAGAAGGGGGGGGCTAGGGACACTGAAGCTTTCTTT.

The J gene is TRBJ2-5, the V gene TRBV29-1; D is ambiguous. The J call may be incorrect, as the DNA end agrees better with TRBJ2-7. Germline V gives CDR1 SQVTM, CDR2 ANQGSEA. The CDR3 covers 13 residues. In DNA, the CDR3 is TGCAGCGCTTGGGCTGCAGGCTCCTACGAGCAGTACTTC. It encodes CSAWAAGSYEQYF.

This clone was seen more than once but under ten times. The chain combines TRBV7-9 with TRBJ2-7; maybe TRBD1 (5 bases). The germline V and J ends were trimmed by 3 bases and 0 bases, with 9 bases remaining between them. Germline CDR1 SEHNR, CDR2 FQNEAQ (reference sequence). The CDR3 loop spans 14 amino acids. CDR3 sequence (DNA): TGTGCCAGCAGCTTCGCAGGGAACTCCTACGAGCAGTACTTC. Translated, it gives CASSFAGNSYEQYF.

The chain joins TRBV27 to TRBJ1-1; 7 positions agree with TRBD1. There are 17 residues in the CDR3. The germline V gene encodes CDR1 MNHEY and CDR2 SMNVEV (reference sequence). V lost 8 bases, J lost 4 bases, and 19 bases stayed unmatched. CDR3 in amino acids: CASRPGTATTSGTEAFF. Here the CDR3 DNA reads TGTGCCAGCCGTCCCGGGACAGCGACGACGTCGGGCACTGAAGCTTTCTTT.

This clone was seen more than once but under ten times. The gene calls are TRBV5-1 and TRBJ1-3; D is perhaps TRBD1 (6 bases). The CDR3 contains 16 residues. Germline CDR1 SGHRS, CDR2 YFSETQ. Trimming left V 4 bases short and J 0 bases short, with 14 bases between. The CDR3 here is CASSLSRDNSGNTIYF. The CDR3 DNA follows: TGCGCCAGCAGCCTCAGCCGGGACAACTCTGGAAACACCATATATTTT.

This sequence joins TRBV2 and TRBJ1-4, with TRBD1 identical over 7 bases. The CDR3 covers 16 residues. Germline V gene lookup returns CDR1 SNHLY and CDR2 FYNNEI. V shed 4 bases, J shed 0 bases, and the junction held 5 bases outside the gene matches. The CDR3 region is CASSVQGLTTNEKLFF. The CDR3 DNA is TGTGCCAGCAGTGTACAGGGGCTAACAACTAATGAAAAACTGTTTTTT. The variable domain in full, completed from reference TRBV2 and TRBJ1-4, reads EPEVTQTPSHQVTQMGQEVILRCVPISNHLYFYWYRQILGQKVEFLVSFYNNEISEKSEIFDDQFSVERPDGSNFTLKIRSTKLEDSAMYFCASSVQGLTTNEKLFFGSGTQLSVL.

This rearrangement joins TRBV29-1 to TRBJ2-1; the D is unclear. CDR1 and CDR2 (germline): SQVTM, ANQGSEA. Trimming removed 0 bases at V and 0 bases at J, with 9 bases between. The CDR3 totals 15 residues. The CDR3 coding sequence is TGCAGCGTTGAAGATAACCTGAGCTCCTACAATGAGCAGTTCTTC. Protein sequence: CSVEDNLSSYNEQFF.